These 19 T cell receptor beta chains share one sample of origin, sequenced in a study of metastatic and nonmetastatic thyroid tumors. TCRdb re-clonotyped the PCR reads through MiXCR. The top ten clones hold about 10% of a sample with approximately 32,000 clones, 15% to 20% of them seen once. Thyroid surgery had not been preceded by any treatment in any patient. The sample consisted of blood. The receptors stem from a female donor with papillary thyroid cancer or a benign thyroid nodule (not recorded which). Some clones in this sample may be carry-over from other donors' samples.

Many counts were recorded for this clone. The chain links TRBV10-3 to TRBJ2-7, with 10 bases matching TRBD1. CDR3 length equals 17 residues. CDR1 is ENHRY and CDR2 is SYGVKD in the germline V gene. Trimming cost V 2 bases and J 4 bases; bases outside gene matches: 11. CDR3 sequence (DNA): TGTGCCATCAGTGAGAGGGCGGGGACAGGGGCTAAGTACGAGCAGTACTTC. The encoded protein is CAISERAGTGAKYEQYF.

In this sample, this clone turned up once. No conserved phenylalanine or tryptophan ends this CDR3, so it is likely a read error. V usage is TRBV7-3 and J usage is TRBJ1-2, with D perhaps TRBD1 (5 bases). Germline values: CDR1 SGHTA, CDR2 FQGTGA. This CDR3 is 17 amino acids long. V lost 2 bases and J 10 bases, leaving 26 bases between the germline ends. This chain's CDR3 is CASSLPGPVEHKSAYTL. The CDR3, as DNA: TGTGCCAGCAGCTTACCGGGGCCAGTCGAACACAAAAGCGCCTACACCCTC.

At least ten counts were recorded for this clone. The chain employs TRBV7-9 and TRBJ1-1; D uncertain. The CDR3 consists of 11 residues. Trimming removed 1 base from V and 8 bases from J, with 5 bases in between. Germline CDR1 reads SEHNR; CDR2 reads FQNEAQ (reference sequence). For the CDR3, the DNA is TGTGCCAGCAGCTTAGAAGGGGAAGCTTTCTTT. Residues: CASSLEGEAFF. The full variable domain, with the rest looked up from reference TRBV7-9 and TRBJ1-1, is DTGVSQNPRHKITKRGQNVTFRCDPISEHNRLYWYRQTLGQGPEFLTYFQNEAQLEKSRLLSDRFSAERPKGSFSTLEIQRTEQGDSAMYLCASSLEGEAFFGQGTRLTVV.

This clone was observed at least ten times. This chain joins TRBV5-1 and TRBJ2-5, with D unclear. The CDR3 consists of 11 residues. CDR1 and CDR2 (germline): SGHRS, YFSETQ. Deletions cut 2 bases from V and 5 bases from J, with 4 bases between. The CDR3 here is CASSFGETQYF. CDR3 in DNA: TGCGCCAGCAGCTTTGGGGAGACCCAGTACTTC.

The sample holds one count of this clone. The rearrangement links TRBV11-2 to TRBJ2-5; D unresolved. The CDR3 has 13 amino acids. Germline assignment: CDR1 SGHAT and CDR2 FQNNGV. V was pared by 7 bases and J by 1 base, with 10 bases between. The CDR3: CASILVTQETQYF. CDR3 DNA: TGTGCCAGCATCTTGGTTACCCAAGAGACCCAGTACTTC.

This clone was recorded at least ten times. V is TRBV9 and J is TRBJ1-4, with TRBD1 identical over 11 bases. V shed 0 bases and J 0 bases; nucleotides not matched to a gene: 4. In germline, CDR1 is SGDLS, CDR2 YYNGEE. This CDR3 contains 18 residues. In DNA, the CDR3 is TGTGCCAGCAGCGTAGGCAAGGGACAGGGGGCAACTAATGAAAAACTGTTTTTT. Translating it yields CASSVGKGQGATNEKLFF. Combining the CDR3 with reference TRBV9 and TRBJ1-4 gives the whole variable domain DSGVTQTPKHLITATGQRVTLRCSPRSGDLSVYWYQQSLDQGLQFLIQYYNGEERAKGNILERFSAQQFPDLHSELNLSSLELGDSALYFCASSVGKGQGATNEKLFFGSGTQLSVL.

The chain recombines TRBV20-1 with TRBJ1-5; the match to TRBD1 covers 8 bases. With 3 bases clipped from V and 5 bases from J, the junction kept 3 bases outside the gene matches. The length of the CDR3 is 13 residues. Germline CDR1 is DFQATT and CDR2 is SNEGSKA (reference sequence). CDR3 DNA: TGCAGTGCTAGGGAGACAGGGGATCAGCCCCAGCATTTT. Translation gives CSARETGDQPQHF.

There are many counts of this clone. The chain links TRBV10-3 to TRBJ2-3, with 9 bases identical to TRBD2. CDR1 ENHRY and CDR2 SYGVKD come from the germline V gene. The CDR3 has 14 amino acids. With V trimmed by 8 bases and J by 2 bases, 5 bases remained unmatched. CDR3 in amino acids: CAIRRGGATDTQYF. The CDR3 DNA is TGTGCCATCCGTCGCGGGGGGGCCACAGATACGCAGTATTTT.

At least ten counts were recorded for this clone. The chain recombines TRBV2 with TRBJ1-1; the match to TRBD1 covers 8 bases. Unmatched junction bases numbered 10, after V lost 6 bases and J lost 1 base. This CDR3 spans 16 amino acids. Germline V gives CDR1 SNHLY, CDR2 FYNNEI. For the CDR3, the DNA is TGTGCCAGCAGGCCTCTACCGACAGGGGAGAACACTGAAGCTTTCTTT. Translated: CASRPLPTGENTEAFF.

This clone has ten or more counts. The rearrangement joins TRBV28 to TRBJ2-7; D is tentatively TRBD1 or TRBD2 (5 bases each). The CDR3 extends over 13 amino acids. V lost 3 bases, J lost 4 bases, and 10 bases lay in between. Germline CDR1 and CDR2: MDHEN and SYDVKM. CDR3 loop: CASSLGDPYEQYF. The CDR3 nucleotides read TGTGCCAGCAGTTTGGGGGACCCATACGAGCAGTACTTC.

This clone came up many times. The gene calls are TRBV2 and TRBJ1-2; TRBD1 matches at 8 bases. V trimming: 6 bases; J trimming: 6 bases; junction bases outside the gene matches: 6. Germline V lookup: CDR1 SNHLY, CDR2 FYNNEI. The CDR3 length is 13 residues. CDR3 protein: CASRDRGVDGYTF. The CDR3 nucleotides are TGTGCCAGCAGAGACAGGGGAGTCGATGGCTACACCTTC.

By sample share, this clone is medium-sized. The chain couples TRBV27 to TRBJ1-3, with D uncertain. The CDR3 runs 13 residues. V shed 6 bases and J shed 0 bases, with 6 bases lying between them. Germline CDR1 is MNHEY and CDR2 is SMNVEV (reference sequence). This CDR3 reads CASSLTSGNTIYF. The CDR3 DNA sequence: TGTGCCAGCAGCCTTACCTCTGGAAACACCATATATTTT.

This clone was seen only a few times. CDR3 DNA: TGTGCCAGCAGTGAAGCGCTCGACAGGCTCAATCAGCCCCAGCATTTT. Translation gives CASSEALDRLNQPQHF. V gene TRBV6-1 combines with J gene TRBJ1-5, with TRBD1 as a possible D gene (6 bases). There are 16 residues in the CDR3. From germline, CDR1 is MNHNS and CDR2 SASEGT. The V end was cut by 0 bases, the J end by 3 bases, with 12 bases between.

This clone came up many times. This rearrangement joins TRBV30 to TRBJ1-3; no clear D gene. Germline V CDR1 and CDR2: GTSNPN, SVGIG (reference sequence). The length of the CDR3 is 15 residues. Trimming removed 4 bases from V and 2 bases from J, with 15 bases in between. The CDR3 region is CAWISQQRTGNTIYF. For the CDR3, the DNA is TGTGCCTGGATCAGCCAACAGAGAACTGGAAACACCATATATTTT.

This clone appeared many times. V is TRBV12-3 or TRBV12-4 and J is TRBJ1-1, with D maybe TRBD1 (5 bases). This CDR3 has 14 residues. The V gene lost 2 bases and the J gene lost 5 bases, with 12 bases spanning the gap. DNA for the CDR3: TGTGCCAGCAGTTTACTCCAGGGCCGGACTGAAGCTTTCTTT. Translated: CASSLLQGRTEAFF.

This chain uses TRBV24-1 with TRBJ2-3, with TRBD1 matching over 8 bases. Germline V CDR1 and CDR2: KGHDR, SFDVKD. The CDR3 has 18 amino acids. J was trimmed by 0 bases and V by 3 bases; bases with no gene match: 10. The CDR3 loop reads CATSDPQYRGASTDTQYF. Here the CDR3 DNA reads TGTGCCACCAGTGATCCCCAATACAGGGGGGCTAGCACAGATACGCAGTATTTT.

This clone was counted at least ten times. CDR3 protein: CASSGLDREYNEQFF. In DNA, the CDR3 is TGTGCCAGTAGTGGCCTTGACAGGGAATACAATGAGCAGTTCTTC. The rearrangement links TRBV19 to TRBJ2-1; 7 bases line up with TRBD1. This CDR3 has 15 amino acids. The germline V gene encodes CDR1 LNHDA and CDR2 SQIVND (reference sequence). J gave up 4 bases and V 5 bases, and 8 bases lay outside the gene matches.

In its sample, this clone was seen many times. The CDR3 region is CASSLGPGITNYGYTF. CDR3 DNA: TGCGCCAGCAGCTTGGGGCCAGGTATCACGAACTATGGCTACACCTTC. This rearrangement joins TRBV5-1 to TRBJ1-2; D unclear. The CDR3 consists of 16 residues. Trimming stripped 0 bases from V and 2 bases from J, with 14 bases between. The germline V gene encodes CDR1 SGHRS and CDR2 YFSETQ.

This chain's CDR3 is CASSALLTDSNQPQHF. CDR3 nucleotide sequence: TGTGCCAGCAGTGCGCTGCTCACGGATAGCAATCAGCCCCAGCATTTT. This chain links TRBV6-1 with TRBJ1-5; D uncertain. V was pared by 4 bases and J by 0 bases, with 13 bases between. CDR3 size: 16 residues. Germline assignment: CDR1 MNHNS and CDR2 SASEGT.